This paragraph covers one T cell receptor beta chain sequence. Extracted RNA was reverse transcribed, and the resulting cDNA served as sequencing template. The repertoire was sequenced with immunoSEQ multiplex PCR; TCRdb's copy has only in-frame clones and lacks some. The profile shows more than 100,000 clones, over 75% of them singletons. The sample belongs to a study of CD8+ T cells in alopecia areata. Treatment noted: oral pan-JAK inhibitor, 5-10 mg twice daily. V shed 6 bases and J 4 bases; nucleotides not matched to a gene: 10. Germline V gene data show CDR1 as MNHEY and CDR2 as SMNVEV (reference sequence). The CDR3 loop spans 16 amino acids.

This specimen consisted of CD8+ T cells sorted from blood, obtained between weeks 30 and 35, from a patient treated with tofacitinib. The source is a human donor with alopecia areata. The chain has TRBV27 and TRBJ2-1; 9 nucleotides match TRBD1. This CDR3 is CASSPPGGQGYNEQFF. As DNA, the CDR3 is TGTGCCAGCAGCCCTCCGGGGGGACAGGGTTACAATGAGCAGTTCTTC.